The clone carrying this T cell receptor (beta chain) was counted a few times. These data originate in a study of T cell responses to AZD1222 COVID-19 vaccine. Study background: Second-dose recipients at about 4 or about 12 weeks were treated as one pooled group.

Clones were sequenced by immunoSEQ multiplex PCR, and TCRdb holds only the in-frame ones, with some missing. Of about 68,000 clones in the sample, 80% were seen once. The sample was peripheral blood, taken on day 0 of AZD1222 vaccination. This TCR derives from an adult in good health.

The CDR3 bases are TGTGCCAGCAGCCCCAGGGGGCACTATGGCTACACCTTC. Residues: CASSPRGHYGYTF. V usage is TRBV3-1 (or the pseudogene TRBV3-2) and J usage is TRBJ1-2, with 8 nucleotides matching TRBD1. CDR1 is LGHDT, CDR2 YNNKEL, per germline (reference sequence). The CDR3 is 13 amino acids. J lost 3 bases, V lost 4 bases, and 1 base had no gene match.